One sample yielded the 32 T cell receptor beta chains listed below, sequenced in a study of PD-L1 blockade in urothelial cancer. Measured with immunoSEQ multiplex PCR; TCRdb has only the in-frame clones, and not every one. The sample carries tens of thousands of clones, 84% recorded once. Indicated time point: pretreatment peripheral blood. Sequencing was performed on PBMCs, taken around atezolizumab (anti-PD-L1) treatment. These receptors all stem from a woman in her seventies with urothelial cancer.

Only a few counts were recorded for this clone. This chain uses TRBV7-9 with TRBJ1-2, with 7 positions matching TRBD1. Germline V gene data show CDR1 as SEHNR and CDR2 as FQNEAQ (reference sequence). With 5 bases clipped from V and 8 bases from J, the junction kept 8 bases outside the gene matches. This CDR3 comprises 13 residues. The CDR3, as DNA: TGTGCCAGCAGCGCGTCGACAGGGCGCGGCTACACCTTC. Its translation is CASSASTGRGYTF.

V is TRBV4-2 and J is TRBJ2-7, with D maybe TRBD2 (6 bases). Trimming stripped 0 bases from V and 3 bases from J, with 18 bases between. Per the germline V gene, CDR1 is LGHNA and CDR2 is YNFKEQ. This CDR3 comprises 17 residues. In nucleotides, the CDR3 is TGTGCCAGCAGCCAAGATCCCCGGCGGGGTGGGTTCTACGAGCAGTACTTC. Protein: CASSQDPRRGGFYEQYF.

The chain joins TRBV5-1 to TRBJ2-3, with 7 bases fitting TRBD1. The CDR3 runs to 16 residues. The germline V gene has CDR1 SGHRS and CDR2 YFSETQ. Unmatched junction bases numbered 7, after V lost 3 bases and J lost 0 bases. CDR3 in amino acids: CASSSRTGISTDTQYF. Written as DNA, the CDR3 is TGCGCCAGCAGCTCACGGACAGGTATTAGCACAGATACGCAGTATTTT.

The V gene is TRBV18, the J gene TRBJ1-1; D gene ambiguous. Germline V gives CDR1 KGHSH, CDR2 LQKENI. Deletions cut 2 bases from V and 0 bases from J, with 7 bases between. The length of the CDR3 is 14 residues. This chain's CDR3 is CASSPGGVNTEAFF. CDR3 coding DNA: TGTGCCAGCTCACCAGGCGGGGTGAACACTGAAGCTTTCTTT. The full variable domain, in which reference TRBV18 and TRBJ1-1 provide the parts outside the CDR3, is NAGVMQNPRHLVRRRGQEARLRCSPMKGHSHVYWYRQLPEEGLKFMVYLQKENIIDESGMPKERFSAEFPKEGPSILRIQQVVRGDSAAYFCASSPGGVNTEAFFGQGTRLTVV.

CDR3 protein: CASSFRAQKPQHF. The CDR3 nucleotides are TGTGCCAGCAGCTTCAGGGCCCAAAAGCCCCAGCATTTT. J is TRBJ1-5 and V is TRBV5-8; perhaps TRBD1 as D (5 bases). Trimming pared 2 bases from V and 8 bases from J, leaving 11 bases between. Germline V gives CDR1 SGHTS, CDR2 YDEGEE. The CDR3 totals 13 residues.

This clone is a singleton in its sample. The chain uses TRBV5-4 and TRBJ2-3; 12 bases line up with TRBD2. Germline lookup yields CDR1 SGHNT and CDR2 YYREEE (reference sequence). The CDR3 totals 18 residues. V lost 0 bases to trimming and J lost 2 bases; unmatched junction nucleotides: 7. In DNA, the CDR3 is TGTGCCAGCAGCTTGGGTACTAGCGGGGGGCTAAACACAGATACGCAGTATTTT. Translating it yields CASSLGTSGGLNTDTQYF. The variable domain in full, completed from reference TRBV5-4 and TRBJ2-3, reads ETGVTQSPTHLIKTRGQQVTLRCSSQSGHNTVSWYQQALGQGPQFIFQYYREEENGRGNFPPRFSGLQFPNYSSELNVNALELDDSALYLCASSLGTSGGLNTDTQYFGPGTRLTVL.

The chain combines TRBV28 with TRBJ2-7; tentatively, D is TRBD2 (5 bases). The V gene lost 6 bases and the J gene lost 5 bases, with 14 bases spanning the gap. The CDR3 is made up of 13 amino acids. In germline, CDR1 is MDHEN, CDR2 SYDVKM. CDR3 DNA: TGTGCCAGCAGGCCCCCGGGATATCACGAGCAGTACTTC. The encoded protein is CASRPPGYHEQYF.

CDR3: CASSLGQTGELFF. The DNA of the CDR3 is TGTGCCAGCAGCTTAGGACAGACCGGGGAGCTGTTTTTT. The J gene is TRBJ2-2, the V gene TRBV5-4, with a tentative D call TRBD1 (6 bases). The V gene's germline CDR1 is SGHNT and CDR2 YYREEE (reference sequence). The V end lost 2 bases, the J end lost 5 bases, and 7 bases lay between the germline ends. This CDR3 is 13 amino acids long.

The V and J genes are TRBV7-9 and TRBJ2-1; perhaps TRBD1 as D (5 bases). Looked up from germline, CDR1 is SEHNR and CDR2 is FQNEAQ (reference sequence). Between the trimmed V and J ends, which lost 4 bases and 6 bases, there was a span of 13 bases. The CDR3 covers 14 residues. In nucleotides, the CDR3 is TGTGCCAGCAGCTCGATGGGGCTAAGCAATGAGCAGTTCTTC. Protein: CASSSMGLSNEQFF. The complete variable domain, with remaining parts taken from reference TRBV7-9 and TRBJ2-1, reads DTGVSQNPRHKITKRGQNVTFRCDPISEHNRLYWYRQTLGQGPEFLTYFQNEAQLEKSRLLSDRFSAERPKGSFSTLEIQRTEQGDSAMYLCASSSMGLSNEQFFGPGTRLTVL.

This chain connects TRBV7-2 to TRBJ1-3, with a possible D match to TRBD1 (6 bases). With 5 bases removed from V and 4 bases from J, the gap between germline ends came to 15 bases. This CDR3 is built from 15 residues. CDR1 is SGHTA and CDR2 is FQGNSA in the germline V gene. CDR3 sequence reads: CASSGLTGKGNTIYF. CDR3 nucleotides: TGTGCCAGCAGCGGCCTCACAGGGAAAGGAAACACCATATATTTT.

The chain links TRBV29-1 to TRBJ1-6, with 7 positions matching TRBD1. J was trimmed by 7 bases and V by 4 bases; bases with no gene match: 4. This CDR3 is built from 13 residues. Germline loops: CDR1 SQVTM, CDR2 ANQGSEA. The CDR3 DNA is TGCAGCGTTGCGCAGGGGGGAAATTCACCCCTCCACTTT. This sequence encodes CSVAQGGNSPLHF.

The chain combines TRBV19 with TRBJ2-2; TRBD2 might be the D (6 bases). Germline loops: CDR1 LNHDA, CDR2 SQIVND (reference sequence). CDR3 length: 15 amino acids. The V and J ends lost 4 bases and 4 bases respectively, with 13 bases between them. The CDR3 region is CASSNPGLSTGELFF. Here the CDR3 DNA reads TGTGCCAGTAGTAACCCGGGACTGAGCACCGGGGAGCTGTTTTTT.

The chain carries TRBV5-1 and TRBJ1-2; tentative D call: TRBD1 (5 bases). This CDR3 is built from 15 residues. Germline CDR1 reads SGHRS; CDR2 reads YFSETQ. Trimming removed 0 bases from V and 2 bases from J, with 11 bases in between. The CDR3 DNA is TGCGCCAGCAGCTTGGCTCCAGGGCCCAACTATGGCTACACCTTC. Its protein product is CASSLAPGPNYGYTF. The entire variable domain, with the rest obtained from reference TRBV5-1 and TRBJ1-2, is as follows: KAGVTQTPRYLIKTRGQQVTLSCSPISGHRSVSWYQQTPGQGLQFLFEYFSETQRNKGNFPGRFSGRQFSNSRSEMNVSTLELGDSALYLCASSLAPGPNYGYTFGSGTRLTVV.

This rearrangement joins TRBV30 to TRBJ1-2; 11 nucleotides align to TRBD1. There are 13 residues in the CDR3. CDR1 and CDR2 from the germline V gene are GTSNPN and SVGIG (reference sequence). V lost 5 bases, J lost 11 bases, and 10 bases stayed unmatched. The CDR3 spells CAWETGTGGKYTF. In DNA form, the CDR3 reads TGTGCCTGGGAGACCGGGACAGGGGGAAAGTACACCTTC.

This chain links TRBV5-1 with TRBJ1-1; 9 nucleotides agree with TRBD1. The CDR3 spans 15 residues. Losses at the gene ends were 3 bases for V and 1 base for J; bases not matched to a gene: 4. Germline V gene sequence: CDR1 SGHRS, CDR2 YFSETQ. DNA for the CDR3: TGCGCCAGCAGCTGGCAGGGACAGGGGAACACTGAAGCTTTCTTT. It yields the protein CASSWQGQGNTEAFF.

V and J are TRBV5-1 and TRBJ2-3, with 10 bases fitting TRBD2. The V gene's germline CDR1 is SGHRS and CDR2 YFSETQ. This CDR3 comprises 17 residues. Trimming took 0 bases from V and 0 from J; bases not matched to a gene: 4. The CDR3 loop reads CASSLASGGLSTDTQYF. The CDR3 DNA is TGCGCCAGCAGCTTGGCTAGCGGGGGCCTTAGCACAGATACGCAGTATTTT.

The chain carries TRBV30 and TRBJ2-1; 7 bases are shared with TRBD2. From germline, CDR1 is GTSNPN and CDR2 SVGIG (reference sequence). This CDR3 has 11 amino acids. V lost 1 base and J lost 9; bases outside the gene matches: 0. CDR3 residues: CAWSGEGEQFF. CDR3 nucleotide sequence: TGTGCCTGGAGTGGGGAGGGTGAGCAGTTCTTC. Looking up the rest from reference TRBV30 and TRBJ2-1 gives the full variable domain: SQTIHQWPATLVQPVGSPLSLECTVEGTSNPNLYWYRQAAGRGLQLLFYSVGIGQISSEVPQNLSASRPQDRQFILSSKKLLLSDSGFYLCAWSGEGEQFFGPGTRLTVL.

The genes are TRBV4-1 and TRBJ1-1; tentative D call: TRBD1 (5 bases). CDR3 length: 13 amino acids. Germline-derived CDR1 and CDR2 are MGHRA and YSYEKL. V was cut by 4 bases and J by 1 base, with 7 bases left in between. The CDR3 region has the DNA TGCGCCAGCAGCCTTCAGGGGAACACTGAAGCTTTCTTT. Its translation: CASSLQGNTEAFF.

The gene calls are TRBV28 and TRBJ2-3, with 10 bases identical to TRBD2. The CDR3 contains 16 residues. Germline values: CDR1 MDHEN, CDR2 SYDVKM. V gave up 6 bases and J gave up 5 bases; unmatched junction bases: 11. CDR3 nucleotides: TGTGCCAGCAGCTCAAACCTAGCGGGAGTAGGAGATACGCAGTATTTT. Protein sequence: CASSSNLAGVGDTQYF.

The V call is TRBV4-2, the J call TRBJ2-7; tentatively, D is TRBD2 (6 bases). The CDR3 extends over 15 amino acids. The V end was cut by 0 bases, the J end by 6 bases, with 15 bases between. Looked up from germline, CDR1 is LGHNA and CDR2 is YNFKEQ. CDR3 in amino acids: CASSQERGGSGEQYF. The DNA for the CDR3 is TGTGCCAGCAGCCAAGAAAGGGGTGGTAGCGGCGAGCAGTACTTC.

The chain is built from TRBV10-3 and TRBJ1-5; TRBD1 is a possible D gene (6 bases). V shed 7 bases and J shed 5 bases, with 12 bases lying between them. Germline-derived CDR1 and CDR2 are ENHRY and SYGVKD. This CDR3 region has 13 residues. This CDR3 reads CAITGQIDQPQHF. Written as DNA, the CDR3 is TGTGCCATCACTGGACAGATTGATCAGCCCCAGCATTTT.

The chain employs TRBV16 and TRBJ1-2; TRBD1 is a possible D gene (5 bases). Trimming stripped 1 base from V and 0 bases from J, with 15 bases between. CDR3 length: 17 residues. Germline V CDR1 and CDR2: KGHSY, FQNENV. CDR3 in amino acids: CASSQFTGRGTNYGYTF. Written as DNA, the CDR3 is TGTGCCAGCAGCCAATTTACTGGAAGGGGAACTAACTATGGCTACACCTTC. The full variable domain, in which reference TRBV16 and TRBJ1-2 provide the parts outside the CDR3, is GEEVAQTPKHLVRGEGQKAKLYCAPIKGHSYVFWYQQVLKNEFKFLISFQNENVFDETGMPKERFSAKCLPNSPCSLEIQATKLEDSAVYFCASSQFTGRGTNYGYTFGSGTRLTVV.

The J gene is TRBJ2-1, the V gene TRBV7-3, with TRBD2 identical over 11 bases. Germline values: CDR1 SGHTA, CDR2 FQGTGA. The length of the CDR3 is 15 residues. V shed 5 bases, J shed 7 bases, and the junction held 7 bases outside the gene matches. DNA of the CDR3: TGTGCCAGCAGCCTGACTAGCGGGACGGGGAATGAGCAGTTCTTC. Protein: CASSLTSGTGNEQFF.

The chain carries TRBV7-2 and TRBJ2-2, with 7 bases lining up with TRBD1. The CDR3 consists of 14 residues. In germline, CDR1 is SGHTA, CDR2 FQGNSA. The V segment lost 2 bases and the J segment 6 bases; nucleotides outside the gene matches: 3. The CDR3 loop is CASSLYRGPGELFF. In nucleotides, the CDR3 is TGTGCCAGCAGCTTATACAGGGGACCCGGGGAGCTGTTTTTT.

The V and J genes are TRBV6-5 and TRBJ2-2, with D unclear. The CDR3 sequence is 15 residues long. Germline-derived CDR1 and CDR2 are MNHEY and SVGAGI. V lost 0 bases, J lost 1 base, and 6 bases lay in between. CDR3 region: CASSYSRQNTGELFF. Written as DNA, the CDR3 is TGTGCCAGCAGTTACTCGAGGCAGAACACCGGGGAGCTGTTTTTT.

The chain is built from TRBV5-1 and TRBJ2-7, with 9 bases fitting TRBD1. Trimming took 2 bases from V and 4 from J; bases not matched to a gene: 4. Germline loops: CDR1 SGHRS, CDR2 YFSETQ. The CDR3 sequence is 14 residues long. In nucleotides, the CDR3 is TGCGCCAGCAGCTTCCCGGGACAGGGATACGAGCAGTACTTC. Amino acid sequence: CASSFPGQGYEQYF.

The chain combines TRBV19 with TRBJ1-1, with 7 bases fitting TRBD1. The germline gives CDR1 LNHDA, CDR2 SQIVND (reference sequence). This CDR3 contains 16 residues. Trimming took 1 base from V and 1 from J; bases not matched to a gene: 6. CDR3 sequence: CASSIARDRRNTEAFF. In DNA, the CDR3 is TGTGCCAGTAGTATAGCTCGGGACAGACGGAACACTGAAGCTTTCTTT.

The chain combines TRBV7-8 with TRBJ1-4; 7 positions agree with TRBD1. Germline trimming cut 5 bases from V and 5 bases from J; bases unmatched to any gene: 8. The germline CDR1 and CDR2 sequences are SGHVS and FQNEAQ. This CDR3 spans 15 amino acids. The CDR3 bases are TGTGCCAGCAGCCCAGACGGGACAGAAAATGAAAAACTGTTTTTT. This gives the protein CASSPDGTENEKLFF.

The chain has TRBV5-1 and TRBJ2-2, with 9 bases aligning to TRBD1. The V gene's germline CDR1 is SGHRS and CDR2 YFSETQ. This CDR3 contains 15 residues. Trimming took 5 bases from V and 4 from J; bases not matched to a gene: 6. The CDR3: CASRDTGGGTGELFF. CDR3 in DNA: TGCGCCAGCAGAGATACAGGGGGCGGCACCGGGGAGCTGTTTTTT.

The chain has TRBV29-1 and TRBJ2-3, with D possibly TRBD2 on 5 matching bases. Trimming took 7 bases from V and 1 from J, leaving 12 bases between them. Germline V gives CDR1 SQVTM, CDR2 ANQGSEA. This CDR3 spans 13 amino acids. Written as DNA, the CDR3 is TGCAGCGGTTCTAGCTTGGGCACAGATACGCAGTATTTT. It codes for CSGSSLGTDTQYF.

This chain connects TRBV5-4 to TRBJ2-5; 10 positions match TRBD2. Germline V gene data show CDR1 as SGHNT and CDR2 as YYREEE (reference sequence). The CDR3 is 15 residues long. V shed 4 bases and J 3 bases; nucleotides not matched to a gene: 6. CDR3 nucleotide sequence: TGTGCCAGCAGCAGGTTAGCGGGGGGCGAAGAGACCCAGTACTTC. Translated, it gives CASSRLAGGEETQYF.

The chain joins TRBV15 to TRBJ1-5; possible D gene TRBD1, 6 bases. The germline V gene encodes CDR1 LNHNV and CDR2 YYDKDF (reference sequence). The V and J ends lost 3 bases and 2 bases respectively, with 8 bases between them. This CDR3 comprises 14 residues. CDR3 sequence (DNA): TGTGCCACCAGCAGGGGGGCCGGCAATCAGCCCCAGCATTTT. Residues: CATSRGAGNQPQHF.